The clone carrying this T cell receptor beta chain was seen a handful of times. Antigen unknown. Some clones are missing from TCRdb's copy, which holds only in-frame ones; the method was immunoSEQ multiplex PCR. The sample contains roughly 45,000 clones, 80% to 90% of which appear only once. The sample comes from a study of OX40 agonist ivuxolimab in advanced cancers. Overall study findings and caveats: Normalized T-cell clonal expansion was also low in some nonresponders.

If patients had autoimmune disease history or systemic immunosuppression, they were excluded. Patients had blood sampled at baseline and again on cycle 4 day 1 and cycle 7 day 1. CDR1 is MNHEY, CDR2 SVGAGI, per germline. V shed 7 bases and J shed 4 bases, with 16 bases lying between them. This CDR3 contains 14 residues. The sample in question was CD4+ or CD8+ T cells sorted from blood, obtained in a trial of the OX40 agonist ivuxolimab. V usage is TRBV6-5 and J usage is TRBJ1-1, with D perhaps matching TRBD1 (6 bases). This receptor was taken from an adult with an advanced solid tumor such as melanoma, head and neck, liver or kidney cancer. This CDR3 is CASTIGGYGTEAFF. In DNA, the CDR3 is TGTGCCAGCACCATAGGGGGTTATGGCACTGAAGCTTTCTTT.